The clone carrying this T cell receptor (beta chain) was detected once. Its antigen is unknown. This specimen belongs to a study of cytomegalovirus exposure and HLA in healthy donors. The wider study: An earlier analysis found 120 million or so unique TCR beta sequences from about 190 million T cells. Study conclusions and caveats: CMV antigen specificity was confirmed in vitro for a few CMV-associated chains. There were about 160 TCR beta chains listed as cytomegalovirus-associated. In a later analysis, at a false discovery rate of 0.05, 16,951 TCR beta sequences matched HLA alleles.

Germline CDR1 and CDR2: DFQATT and SNEGSKA (reference sequence). Deletions cut 5 bases from V and 4 bases from J, with 8 bases between. This CDR3 contains 11 residues. PCR involved 60 Vbeta and 13 Jbeta primers. Generated by immunoSEQ multiplex PCR, the TCRdb table keeps only in-frame clones and is missing some. The table records approximately 120,000 clones, 70% to 85% of them present only once. The sequence came from a man aged 40-49 years in good health and CMV-seropositive. The rearrangement joins TRBV20-1 to TRBJ1-1; D remains ambiguous. Sequenced: PBMCs. The CDR3 loop reads CSASGSTEAFF. CDR3 coding DNA: TGCAGTGCTTCCGGGAGCACTGAAGCTTTCTTT.